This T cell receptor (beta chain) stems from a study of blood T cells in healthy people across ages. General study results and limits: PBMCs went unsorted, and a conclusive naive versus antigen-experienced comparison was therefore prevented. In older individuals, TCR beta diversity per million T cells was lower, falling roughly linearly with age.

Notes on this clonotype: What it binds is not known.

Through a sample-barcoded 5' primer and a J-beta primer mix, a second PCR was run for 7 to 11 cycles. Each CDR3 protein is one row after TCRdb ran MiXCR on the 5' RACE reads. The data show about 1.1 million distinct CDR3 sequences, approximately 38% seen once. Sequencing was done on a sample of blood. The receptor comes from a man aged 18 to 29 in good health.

The CDR3 region is CASRGTTQDTQYF. CDR3 nucleotide sequence: TGTGCCAGCAGGGGGACTACCCAAGATACGCAGTATTTT. The chain links TRBV6-5 to TRBJ2-3; 7 bases map to TRBD2. Germline V gives CDR1 MNHEY, CDR2 SVGAGI. Unmatched junction bases numbered 5, after V lost 6 bases and J lost 5 bases. This CDR3 contains 13 residues.